This T cell receptor beta chain was sequenced for a study of molecular identifiers for immune sequencing clone quantification. As concerns this clonotype: At one of its ends the junction is not consistent with the germline gene, which may arise from a read error.

CDR3 length: 16 residues. The V gene's germline CDR1 is MNHEY and CDR2 SMNVEV (reference sequence). TCRdb re-called the PCR reads with MiXCR, one entry per CDR3 protein. Among roughly 100,000 distinct CDR3 sequences listed, about a third were seen once. The chain is built from TRBV27 and TRBJ2-1, with D tentatively TRBD2 (6 bases). The sample consisted of naive CD8+ T cells from blood, with Jurkat cell RNA spiked in. Subset indicated: FACS-sorted CD8+CD4-CCR7+CD45RA+ naive T cells. The receptor was derived from a human donor in good health. Some libraries in this study had Jurkat cell RNA spiked in. The CDR3: CASSLTSWATYNEHYF. The CDR3 bases are TGTGCCAGCAGTTTAACTAGCTGGGCCACCTACAATGAGCATTACTTC.